The clone carrying this T cell receptor (beta chain) was found many times. The source material, RNA transcripts, was used to amplify TCR beta CDR3 regions. Researchers ran a first-round RT-PCR on the TCR CDR3 using the HTBI primer set. TCRdb redid the calling of the multiplex PCR reads with MiXCR, one entry per CDR3 protein. The table includes about 400,000 distinct CDR3 sequences, roughly an eighth detected once. The sample comes from a study of T cells in Graves' hyperthyroidism and ophthalmopathy. The V gene's germline CDR1 is ENHRY and CDR2 SYGVKD. The CDR3 totals 15 residues. J was trimmed by 6 bases and V by 4 bases; bases with no gene match: 4. Stable hyperthyroidism: no ophthalmopathy progression over 18 months of follow-up. Disease duration under 2 months; hyperthyroidism patients were aged 18 to 65. Pregnant or lactating patients were excluded, as were those with uncontrolled infection or other autoimmune disease.

The material sequenced was blood. The rearrangement uses TRBV10-3 and TRBJ2-1, with 12 bases fitting TRBD2. The TCR was taken from a woman aged 18-29 years with Graves' hyperthyroidism. The CDR3, as DNA: TGTGCCATCAGTGGGACTAGCGGGGCGGCCAATGAGCAGTTCTTC. Translating it yields CAISGTSGAANEQFF.